These T cell receptor beta chains were read from a single sample in a study of shared clonotypes between healthy human individuals. The method was immunoSEQ multiplex PCR; TCRdb's version includes in-frame clones alone and lacks a portion of them. The repertoire holds fewer than 1 million clones, roughly 96% seen once, with roughly 0.23% in the top ten. The sequenced sample consisted of naive CD8+ T cells sorted from blood. These receptors all come from a man aged 25-45 years in good health. CDR3s include the opening cysteine and the closing phenylalanine or tryptophan. D genes are given only for firm matches.

v_call d_call cdr3_aa
TRBV13 - CASSLSGPLSYEQYF
TRBV5-4 - CASSSWGAGYEQYF
TRBV27 - CASSSRWVAENTGELFF
TRBV27 TRBD1 CASSIRTGGFEAFF
TRBV7-9 TRBD1 CASSYAPGTGIETQYF
TRBV12-5 - CASGLSGPRKETQYF
TRBV6-1 - CASSEGNRVRVKNIQYF
TRBV7-6 TRBD2 CASSPPKGLVPTDTQYF
TRBV5-6 TRBD1 CASSRQGGTEAFF
TRBV14 TRBD1 CASSQTGGLRETQYF
TRBV5-5 - CASSLVVGRPRDTQYF
TRBV5-4 - CASSLTGNTGELFF
TRBV28 TRBD1 CASTTGGQGALGYTF
TRBV7-2 - CASSPKPGDTQYF
TRBV19 - CASSIGGGSYEQYF
TRBV6-1 - CASSEEGRSTGELFF
TRBV15 - CATSRAEAEEGTDTQYF
TRBV7-2 - CASSLGAEQYF
TRBV11-1 TRBD2 CASSLQAGVANEQFF
TRBV29-1 - CSVLPGEIRSQFF
TRBV19 - CASSISGSSYEQYF
TRBV4-1 - CASSQDPSGDEQYF
TRBV11-2 - CASSFGTKAFF
TRBV11-2 - CASSTLTMGYTF
TRBV29-1 TRBD1 CSALDRGQIDGYTF
TRBV9 - CASSVGDGHTDTQYF
TRBV6-1 - CASSWLGSTNEKLFF
TRBV4-1 - CASSQVTNTEAFF
TRBV5-8 - CAGEQGTEAFF
TRBV7-6 TRBD1 CASSHMPRDSSNQPQHF
TRBV5-6 - CASSLGTGNQPQHF
TRBV5-1 - CASSLSGANVLTF
TRBV7-9 - CASSTKPYEQYF
TRBV5-5 - CASSPTLGAVNTGELFF
TRBV9 TRBD2 CASSGPGLAAESSYNEQFF
TRBV11-3 TRBD2 CASMAGGLDNEQFF
TRBV27 TRBD1 CASSPGQGYGELFF